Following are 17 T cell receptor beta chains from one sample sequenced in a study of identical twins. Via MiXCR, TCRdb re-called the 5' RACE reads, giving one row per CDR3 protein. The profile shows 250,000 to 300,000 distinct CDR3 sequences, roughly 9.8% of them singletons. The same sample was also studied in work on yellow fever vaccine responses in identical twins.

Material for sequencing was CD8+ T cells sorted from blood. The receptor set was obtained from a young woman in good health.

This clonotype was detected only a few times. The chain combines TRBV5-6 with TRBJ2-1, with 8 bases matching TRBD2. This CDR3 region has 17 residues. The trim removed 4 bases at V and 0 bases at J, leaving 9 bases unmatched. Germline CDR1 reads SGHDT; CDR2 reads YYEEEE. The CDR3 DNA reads TGTGCCAGCAGCGGTACCGGGGGGGCTAGCTCCTACAATGAGCAGTTCTTC. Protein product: CASSGTGGASSYNEQFF.

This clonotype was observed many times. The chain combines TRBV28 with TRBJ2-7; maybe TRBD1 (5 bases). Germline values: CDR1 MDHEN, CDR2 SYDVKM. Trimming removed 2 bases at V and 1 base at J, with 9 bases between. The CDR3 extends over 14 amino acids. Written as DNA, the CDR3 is TGTGCCAGCAGTTTAAGTGACAGATCCTACGAGCAGTACTTC. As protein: CASSLSDRSYEQYF.

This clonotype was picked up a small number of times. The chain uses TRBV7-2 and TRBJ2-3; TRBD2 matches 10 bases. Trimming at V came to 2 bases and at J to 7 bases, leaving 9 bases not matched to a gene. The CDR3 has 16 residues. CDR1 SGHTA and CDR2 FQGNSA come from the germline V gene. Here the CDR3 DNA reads TGTGCCAGCAGCTTAACCCCGGGACTAGCGTTAAATACGCAGTATTTT. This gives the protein CASSLTPGLALNTQYF.

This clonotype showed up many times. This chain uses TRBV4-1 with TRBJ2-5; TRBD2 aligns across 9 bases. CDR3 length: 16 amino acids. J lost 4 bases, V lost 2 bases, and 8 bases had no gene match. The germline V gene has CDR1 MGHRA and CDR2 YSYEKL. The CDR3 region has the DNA TGCGCCAGCAGCCAATATAGCGGGAGTAGTGGAGAGACCCAGTACTTC. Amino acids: CASSQYSGSSGETQYF.

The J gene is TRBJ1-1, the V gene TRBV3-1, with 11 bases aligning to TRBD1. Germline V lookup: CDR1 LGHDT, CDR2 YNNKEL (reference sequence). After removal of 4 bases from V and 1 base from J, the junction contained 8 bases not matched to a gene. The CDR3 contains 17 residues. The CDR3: CASSPGTGGWWNTEAFF. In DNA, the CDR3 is TGTGCCAGCAGCCCAGGGACAGGGGGATGGTGGAACACTGAAGCTTTCTTT. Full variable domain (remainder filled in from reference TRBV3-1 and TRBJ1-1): DTAVSQTPKYLVTQMGNDKSIKCEQNLGHDTMYWYKQDSKKFLKIMFSYNNKELIINETVPNRFSPKSPDKAHLNLHINSLELGDSAVYFCASSPGTGGWWNTEAFFGQGTRLTVV.

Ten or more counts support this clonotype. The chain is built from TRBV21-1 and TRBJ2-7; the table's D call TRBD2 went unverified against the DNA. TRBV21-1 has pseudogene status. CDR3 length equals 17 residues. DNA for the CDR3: TGTGCCAGCAGCAAATCCCCCAGGACTAGCGGGAGGGTCGAGCAGTACTTC. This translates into CASSKSPRTSGRVEQYF.

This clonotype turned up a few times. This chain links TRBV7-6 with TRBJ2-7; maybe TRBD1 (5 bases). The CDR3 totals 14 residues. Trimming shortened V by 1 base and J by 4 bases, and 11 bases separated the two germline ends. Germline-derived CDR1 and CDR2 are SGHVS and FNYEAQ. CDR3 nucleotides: TGTGCCAGCAGCTTAGGTGCTAGGGGTTACGAGCAGTACTTC. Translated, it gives CASSLGARGYEQYF.

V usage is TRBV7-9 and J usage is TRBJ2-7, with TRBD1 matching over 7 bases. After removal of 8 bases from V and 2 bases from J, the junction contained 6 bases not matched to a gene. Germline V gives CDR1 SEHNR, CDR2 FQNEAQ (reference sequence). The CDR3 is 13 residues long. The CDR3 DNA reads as TGTGCCAGCTCCGACGGACAGGCCTACGAGCAGTACTTC. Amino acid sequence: CASSDGQAYEQYF.

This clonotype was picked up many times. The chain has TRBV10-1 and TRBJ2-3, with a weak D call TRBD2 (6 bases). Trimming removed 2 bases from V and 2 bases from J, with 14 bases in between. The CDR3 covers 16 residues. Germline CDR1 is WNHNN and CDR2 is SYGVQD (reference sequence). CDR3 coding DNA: TGCGCCAGCAGTGAGGTTAGCGGAATCACCACAGATACGCAGTATTTT. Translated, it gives CASSEVSGITTDTQYF.

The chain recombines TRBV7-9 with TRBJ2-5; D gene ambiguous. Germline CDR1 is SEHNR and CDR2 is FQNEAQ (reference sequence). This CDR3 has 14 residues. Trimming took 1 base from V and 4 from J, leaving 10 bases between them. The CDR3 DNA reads TGTGCCAGCAGCTTAGTGGCAGGTCTAGAGACCCAGTACTTC. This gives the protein CASSLVAGLETQYF.

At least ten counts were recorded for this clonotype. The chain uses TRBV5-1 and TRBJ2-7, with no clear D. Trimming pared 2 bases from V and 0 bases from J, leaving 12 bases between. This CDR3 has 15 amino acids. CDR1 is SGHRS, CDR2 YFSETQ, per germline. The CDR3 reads CASSLKTDSSYEQYF. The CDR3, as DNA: TGCGCCAGCAGCTTAAAAACAGATTCCTCCTACGAGCAGTACTTC.

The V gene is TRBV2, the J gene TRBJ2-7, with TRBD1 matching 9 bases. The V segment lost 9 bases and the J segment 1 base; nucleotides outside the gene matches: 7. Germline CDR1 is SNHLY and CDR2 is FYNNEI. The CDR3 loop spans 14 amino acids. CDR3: CARGGTGSSYEQYF. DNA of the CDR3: TGTGCCAGGGGCGGGACAGGGTCTTCCTACGAGCAGTACTTC.

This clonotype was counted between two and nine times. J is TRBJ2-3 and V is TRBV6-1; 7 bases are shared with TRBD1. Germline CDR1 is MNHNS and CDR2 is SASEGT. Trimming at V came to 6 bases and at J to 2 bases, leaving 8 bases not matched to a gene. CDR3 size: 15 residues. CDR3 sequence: CASSFGTAITDTQYF. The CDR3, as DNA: TGTGCCAGCAGCTTCGGGACAGCGATCACAGATACGCAGTATTTT.

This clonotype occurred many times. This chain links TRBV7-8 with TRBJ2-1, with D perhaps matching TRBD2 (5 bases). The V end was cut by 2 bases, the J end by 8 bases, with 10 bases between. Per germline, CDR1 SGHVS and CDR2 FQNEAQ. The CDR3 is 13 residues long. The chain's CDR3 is CASSLIAGDEQFF. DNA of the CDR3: TGTGCCAGCAGCTTAATCGCCGGGGATGAGCAGTTCTTC.

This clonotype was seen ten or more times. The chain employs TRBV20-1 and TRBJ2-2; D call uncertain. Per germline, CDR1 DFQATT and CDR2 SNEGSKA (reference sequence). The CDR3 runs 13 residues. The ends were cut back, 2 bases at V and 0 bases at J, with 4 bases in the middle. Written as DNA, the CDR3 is TGCAGTGCTAGAACAGCGAACACCGGGGAGCTGTTTTTT. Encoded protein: CSARTANTGELFF.

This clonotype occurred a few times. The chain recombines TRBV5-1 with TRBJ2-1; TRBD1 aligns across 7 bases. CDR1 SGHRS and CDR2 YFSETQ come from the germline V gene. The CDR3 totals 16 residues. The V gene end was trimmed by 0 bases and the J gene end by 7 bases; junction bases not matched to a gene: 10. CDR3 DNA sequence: TGCGCCAGCAGCTTGGGGGACAGCGTTATTGGGAATGAGCAGTTCTTC. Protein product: CASSLGDSVIGNEQFF.

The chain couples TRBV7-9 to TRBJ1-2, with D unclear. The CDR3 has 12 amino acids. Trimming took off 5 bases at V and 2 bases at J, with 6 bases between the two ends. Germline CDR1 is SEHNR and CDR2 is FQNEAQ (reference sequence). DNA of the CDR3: TGTGCCAGCAGCCCGGTAAACTATGGCTACACCTTC. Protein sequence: CASSPVNYGYTF.